A single count supports the clone carrying this TCR beta chain. Other DNA sequences within the sample encode an identical CDR3. This specimen belongs to a study of blood T cell repertoires in COVID-19. Study-wide context: The origin of the acute and convalescent COVID-19 samples was the United States, Italy and Spain. PBMCs, B-cell-depleted T cells, or T cells provided the cDNA or gDNA that made up the material.

Germline V gene lookup returns CDR1 SGHTA and CDR2 FQGNSA. This CDR3 region has 15 residues. V was shortened by 4 bases and J by 1 base, with 13 bases between the two germline ends. Original analysis: The assay estimated nucleated cells by amplifying reference gene primers. TCRdb's table, derived via immunoSEQ multiplex PCR, lists solely in-frame clones and lacks some. The V and J calls and clone size come from that table; D and trimming were worked out from the DNA. The sample yields 150,000 to 200,000 clones, roughly 80% seen once. Seattle-derived patients entered the study during active infection and were followed longitudinally.

This sequence was found in a woman in her 70s with COVID-19, enrolled during active disease. This rearrangement joins TRBV7-2 to TRBJ1-1; D uncertain. The source material was peripheral blood. The chain's CDR3 is CASSSGEKGNTEAFF. The CDR3 region has the DNA TGTGCCAGCAGCTCTGGGGAGAAGGGGAACACTGAAGCTTTCTTT.